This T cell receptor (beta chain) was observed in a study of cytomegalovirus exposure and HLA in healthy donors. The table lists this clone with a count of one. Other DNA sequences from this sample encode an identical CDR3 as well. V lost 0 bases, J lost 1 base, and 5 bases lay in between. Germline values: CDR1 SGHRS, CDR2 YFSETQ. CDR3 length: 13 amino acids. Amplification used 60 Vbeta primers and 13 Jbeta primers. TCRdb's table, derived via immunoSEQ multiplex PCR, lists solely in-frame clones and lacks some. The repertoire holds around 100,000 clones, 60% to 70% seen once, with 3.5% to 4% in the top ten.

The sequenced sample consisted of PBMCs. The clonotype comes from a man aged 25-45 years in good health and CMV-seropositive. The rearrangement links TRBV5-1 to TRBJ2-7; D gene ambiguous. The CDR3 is CASSLGASYEQYF. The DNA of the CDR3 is TGCGCCAGCAGCTTGGGGGCATCCTACGAGCAGTACTTC.